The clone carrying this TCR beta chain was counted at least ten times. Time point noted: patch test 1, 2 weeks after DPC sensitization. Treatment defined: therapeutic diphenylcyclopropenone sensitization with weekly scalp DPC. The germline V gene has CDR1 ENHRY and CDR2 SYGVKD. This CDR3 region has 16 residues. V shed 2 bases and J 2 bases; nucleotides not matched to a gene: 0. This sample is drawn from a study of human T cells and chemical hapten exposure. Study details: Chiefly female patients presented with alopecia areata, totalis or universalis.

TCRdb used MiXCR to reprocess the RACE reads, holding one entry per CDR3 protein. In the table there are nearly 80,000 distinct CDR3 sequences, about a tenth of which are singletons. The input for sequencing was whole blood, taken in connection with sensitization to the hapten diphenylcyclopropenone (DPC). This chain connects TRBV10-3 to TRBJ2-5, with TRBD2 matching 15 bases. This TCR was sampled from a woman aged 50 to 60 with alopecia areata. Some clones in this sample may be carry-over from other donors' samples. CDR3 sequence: CAISEGLAGGQETQYF. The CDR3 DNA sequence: TGTGCCATCAGTGAGGGACTAGCGGGAGGGCAAGAGACCCAGTACTTC.